The 6 T cell receptor beta chains below all came from one sample that was sequenced in a study of cytomegalovirus exposure and HLA in healthy donors (dated by TCRdb to about 2017). Library preparation used the immunoSEQ multiplex PCR assay. A mixture of 60 forward primers for TCR Vbeta segments and 13 reverse primers for TCR Jbeta segments was used in the multiplex PCR. TCRdb obtained this table from immuneACCESS and retained in-frame rearrangements with V and J assigned. These tables miss some clones; where compared with another copy, unresolved V genes account for less than half of the shortfall, and the remainder is unexplained. The sample's table lists a count of 45,000 to 55,000 clones. About 6% of the sample is taken by the ten largest. The sequenced material came from PBMCs. The receptors originated from a male donor in good health and CMV-seropositive.

The rearrangement links TRBV30 to TRBJ1-5, with D unclear. Trimming took 1 base from V and 4 from J, leaving 8 bases between them. CDR3 size: 13 residues. Germline assignment: CDR1 GTSNPN and CDR2 SVGIG (reference sequence). CDR3: CAWSDRLNQPQHF. CDR3 coding DNA: TGTGCCTGGAGTGATAGACTGAATCAGCCCCAGCATTTT.

The chain employs TRBV29-1 and TRBJ2-3; 8 bases align to TRBD2. Germline lookup yields CDR1 SQVTM and CDR2 ANQGSEA. Losses at the gene ends were 6 bases for V and 4 bases for J; bases not matched to a gene: 6. The CDR3 is 13 amino acids. The chain's CDR3 is CSVGDGGADTQYF. In DNA form, the CDR3 reads TGCAGCGTCGGGGACGGGGGGGCAGATACGCAGTATTTT.

V usage is TRBV6-1 and J usage is TRBJ1-6; TRBD1 matches at 7 bases. The germline CDR1 and CDR2 sequences are MNHNS and SASEGT. V shed 8 bases and J 6 bases; nucleotides not matched to a gene: 10. CDR3 length: 15 residues. The CDR3 sequence: CASYVGGLGNSPLHF. The CDR3 DNA reads TGTGCCAGCTACGTAGGGGGCTTAGGTAATTCACCCCTCCACTTT.

The chain recombines TRBV7-9 with TRBJ1-2; TRBD1 might be the D (5 bases). CDR3 length equals 13 residues. The V and J ends lost 5 bases and 4 bases respectively, with 11 bases between them. Germline loops: CDR1 SEHNR, CDR2 FQNEAQ (reference sequence). The CDR3, as DNA: TGTGCCAGCAGCGCCGGGGGTCGCTATGGCTACACCTTC. This codes for CASSAGGRYGYTF.

The V call is TRBV19, the J call TRBJ1-5; possible D gene TRBD1, 6 bases. V was clipped by 5 bases and J by 6 bases, with 20 bases between them. The CDR3 has 16 amino acids. From germline, CDR1 is LNHDA and CDR2 SQIVND (reference sequence). For the CDR3, the DNA is TGTGCCAGTAGTCTACCTTGGACAGAAGGATGTCAGCCCCAGCATTTT. It translates to CASSLPWTEGCQPQHF.

The chain couples TRBV7-7 to TRBJ2-2, with 7 nucleotides matching TRBD1. The CDR3 runs to 15 residues. CDR1 and CDR2 (germline): SSHAT, FNYEAQ (reference sequence). V gave up 5 bases and J gave up 0 bases; unmatched junction bases: 3. CDR3 in DNA: TGTGCCAGCAGCCCCGACAGGGCGAACACCGGGGAGCTGTTTTTT. It translates to CASSPDRANTGELFF.